One sample yielded the 32 T cell receptor beta chains listed below, sequenced in a study of control samples from healthy donors and cancer patients. Only in-frame clones appear in the TCRdb table, and some are missing; sequencing was by immunoSEQ multiplex PCR. This table holds 80,000 or so clones, about 93% found once. Input material: blood. Receptor source: a woman aged 40-49 years in good health.

This chain joins TRBV7-3 and TRBJ2-1; TRBD2 matches at 8 bases. Looked up from germline, CDR1 is SGHTA and CDR2 is FQGTGA. There are 15 residues in the CDR3. Germline trimming cut 3 bases from V and 7 bases from J; bases unmatched to any gene: 8. CDR3 amino acids: CASSFPGGAGNEQFF. The CDR3 DNA reads as TGTGCCAGCAGCTTCCCCGGGGGGGCCGGGAATGAGCAGTTCTTC.

The rearrangement links TRBV27 to TRBJ2-1, with a tentative D call TRBD1 (6 bases). Germline values: CDR1 MNHEY, CDR2 SMNVEV (reference sequence). V was shortened by 6 bases and J by 6 bases, with 12 bases between the two germline ends. The CDR3 length is 13 residues. The CDR3 protein is CASRPQGPNEQFF. CDR3 in DNA: TGTGCCAGCAGACCACAGGGCCCCAATGAGCAGTTCTTC.

The genes are TRBV28 and TRBJ1-1; 8 positions agree with TRBD1. Germline CDR1 MDHEN, CDR2 SYDVKM. J gave up 4 bases and V 8 bases, and 12 bases lay outside the gene matches. The CDR3 is made up of 15 amino acids. CDR3 in amino acids: CASLQGGAKGTEAFF. CDR3 DNA: TGTGCCAGCCTACAGGGGGGGGCCAAGGGCACTGAAGCTTTCTTT.

The CDR3 DNA reads TGTGCCAGCAGTTCAGGGTTACAAGAGACCCAGTACTTC. Its translation: CASSSGLQETQYF. The V gene is TRBV27, the J gene TRBJ2-5; D is possibly TRBD1 (5 bases). Germline V gene lookup returns CDR1 MNHEY and CDR2 SMNVEV (reference sequence). Trimming pared 4 bases from V and 2 bases from J, leaving 8 bases between. The CDR3 contains 13 residues.

To note about this clone: A read error may account for a junction end that differs from germline. This chain uses TRBV7-7 with TRBJ2-3, with 11 nucleotides matching TRBD2. Germline V CDR1 and CDR2: SSHAT, FNYEAQ (reference sequence). CDR3 length equals 17 residues. The CDR3 DNA reads TGTGCTAGCAGCGCAATAGCGGGGGGGCCATTTACAGATACGCAGTATTTT. It codes for CASSAIAGGPFTDTQYF.

The J gene is TRBJ2-2, the V gene TRBV2; weak D call: TRBD2 (6 bases). Trimming left V 6 bases short and J 4 bases short, with 15 bases between. Germline V gene data show CDR1 as SNHLY and CDR2 as FYNNEI. This CDR3 comprises 15 residues. CDR3 bases: TGTGCCAGCAGGGGGGGATCAGTGGGCACCGGGGAGCTGTTTTTT. It is translated as CASRGGSVGTGELFF.

The chain is built from TRBV30 and TRBJ2-2; 9 bases map to TRBD1. Per the germline V gene, CDR1 is GTSNPN and CDR2 is SVGIG (reference sequence). The CDR3 runs to 13 residues. CDR3 loop: CGRDRDGAGELFF. The CDR3 DNA sequence: TGTGGACGGGACAGGGATGGAGCCGGGGAGCTGTTTTTT.

Turning to this clone: A junction boundary mismatches the germline segment, possibly from a read error. The J gene is TRBJ2-1, the V gene TRBV7-9; TRBD1 aligns across 8 bases. Germline loops: CDR1 SEHNR, CDR2 FQNEAQ (reference sequence). This CDR3 contains 15 residues. As DNA, the CDR3 is TGTGCCAGCAGCCCCAGACAGGGGAGGCACAATGAGCAGCTCTTC. Protein product: CASSPRQGRHNEQLF.

This clone was recorded a few times. The rearrangement joins TRBV4-1 to TRBJ1-5; tentatively, D is TRBD1 (6 bases). The CDR3 covers 14 residues. V was pared by 0 bases and J by 11 bases, with 14 bases between. Germline loops: CDR1 MGHRA, CDR2 YSYEKL. The CDR3 DNA follows: TGCGCCAGCAGCCAAGATGAGGGGGGGAGAGCCCAGCATTTT. It is translated as CASSQDEGGRAQHF.

V gene TRBV6-4 combines with J gene TRBJ2-2; unclear D gene. Trimming left V 5 bases short and J 6 bases short, with 10 bases between. From germline, CDR1 is MRHNA and CDR2 SNTAGT. The CDR3 sequence is 13 residues long. The CDR3 protein is CASSPGPAGELFF. CDR3 bases: TGTGCCAGCAGTCCTGGACCAGCCGGGGAGCTGTTTTTT.

With respect to this clone: One end of the junction varies from germline; a read error may be responsible. V is TRBV9 and J is TRBJ2-6; no firm D call. Germline CDR1 reads SGDLS; CDR2 reads YYNGEE. The CDR3 loop spans 15 amino acids. As DNA, the CDR3 is TGTGCCAGCAGCGTAGGCCAGGCTGGGACCAACGTCCTGACTTTC. The encoded protein is CASSVGQAGTNVLTF.

The V call is TRBV27, the J call TRBJ1-1; D uncertain. Trimming took 6 bases from V and 4 from J, leaving 15 bases between them. CDR1 MNHEY and CDR2 SMNVEV come from the germline V gene (reference sequence). The length of the CDR3 is 14 residues. The CDR3 coding sequence is TGTGCCAGCAGACTCCAGCCCGGCTCCACTGAAGCTTTCTTT. Its translation is CASRLQPGSTEAFF.

J is TRBJ1-2 and V is TRBV3-1 (or the pseudogene TRBV3-2); D unresolved. V lost 0 bases to trimming and J lost 2 bases, with 4 bases between them. The CDR3 consists of 13 residues. CDR1 LGHDT and CDR2 YNNKEL come from the germline V gene (reference sequence). The CDR3 loop reads CASSQEWNYGYTF. In DNA, the CDR3 is TGTGCCAGCAGCCAAGAGTGGAACTATGGCTACACCTTC.

The chain carries TRBV5-1 and TRBJ1-4; 9 nucleotides match TRBD1. Losses at the gene ends were 0 bases for V and 4 bases for J; bases not matched to a gene: 1. The germline CDR1 and CDR2 sequences are SGHRS and YFSETQ. This CDR3 is 15 amino acids long. The CDR3 DNA reads TGCGCCAGCAGCTTGGTGGGACAGGGTAATGAAAAACTGTTTTTT. Its translation: CASSLVGQGNEKLFF.

The chain joins TRBV11-2 to TRBJ2-2; a weak D match, TRBD1 (5 bases). V was clipped by 1 base and J by 4 bases, with 13 bases between them. The CDR3 totals 16 residues. CDR1 is SGHAT and CDR2 is FQNNGV in the germline V gene. The CDR3 nucleotides read TGTGCCAGCAGCTTAGTAGGTGGGGCCCCCACCGGGGAGCTGTTTTTT. It yields the protein CASSLVGGAPTGELFF.

CDR3 bases: TGCGCCAGCAGCCAGGAGATAGGGGGGAATTCACCCCTCCACTTT. The encoded protein is CASSQEIGGNSPLHF. This chain connects TRBV4-3 to TRBJ1-6; possibly TRBD1 for D (6 bases). The CDR3 consists of 15 residues. The V and J ends lost 3 bases and 7 bases respectively, with 13 bases between them. Germline V gene sequence: CDR1 LGHNA, CDR2 YSLEER.

The chain employs TRBV5-1 and TRBJ2-1; D call uncertain. Per the germline V gene, CDR1 is SGHRS and CDR2 is YFSETQ. CDR3 length equals 11 residues. Trimming pared 4 bases from V and 10 bases from J, leaving 9 bases between. In DNA, the CDR3 is TGCGCCAGCAGCGGAGCCAGAGAGCAGTTCTTC. This codes for CASSGAREQFF.

This rearrangement joins TRBV11-3 to TRBJ2-5; perhaps TRBD2 as D (5 bases). With 5 bases removed from V and 2 bases from J, the gap between germline ends came to 6 bases. The CDR3 runs 12 residues. In germline, CDR1 is SGHNT, CDR2 YENEEA. CDR3 residues: CASSRDQETQYF. The CDR3 nucleotides read TGTGCCAGCAGCCGGGATCAAGAGACCCAGTACTTC.

V gene TRBV10-3 combines with J gene TRBJ1-1, with 7 positions matching TRBD1. Unmatched junction bases numbered 6, after V lost 3 bases and J lost 2 bases. The CDR3 consists of 15 residues. In germline, CDR1 is ENHRY, CDR2 SYGVKD. The CDR3 DNA is TGTGCCATCAGTGATTCGGGACAGATTAACACTGAAGCTTTCTTT. Amino acid sequence: CAISDSGQINTEAFF.

The V and J genes are TRBV9 and TRBJ2-2; a weak D match, TRBD2 (5 bases). Between the trimmed V and J ends, which lost 0 bases and 1 base, there was a span of 10 bases. The germline V gene encodes CDR1 SGDLS and CDR2 YYNGEE. The CDR3 extends over 16 amino acids. CDR3 nucleotides: TGTGCCAGCAGCGTAGGCCTAGCATGGAACACCGGGGAGCTGTTTTTT. As protein: CASSVGLAWNTGELFF.

The CDR3 nucleotides are TGTGCCAGCAGTGACGTCAGGCTCTTGCGGGCAACTAATGAAAAACTGTTTTTT. Translated, it gives CASSDVRLLRATNEKLFF. V gene TRBV6-4 combines with J gene TRBJ1-4; D call uncertain. Germline V gene data show CDR1 as MRHNA and CDR2 as SNTAGT. This CDR3 comprises 18 residues. The V end lost 2 bases, the J end lost 0 bases, and 16 bases lay between the germline ends.

This chain links TRBV7-8 with TRBJ1-1, with no clear D. The CDR3 runs 13 residues. Deletions cut 1 base from V and 13 bases from J, with 16 bases between. From germline, CDR1 is SGHVS and CDR2 FQNEAQ. CDR3 protein: CASSLGPGQEGFF. CDR3 bases: TGTGCCAGCAGCTTAGGGCCAGGTCAGGAGGGTTTCTTT.

CDR3 in amino acids: CASSPGTGYGYTF. The CDR3 DNA reads TGTGCCAGCAGCCCAGGGACAGGTTATGGCTACACCTTC. The chain recombines TRBV5-4 with TRBJ1-2; 8 bases line up with TRBD1. CDR3 size: 13 residues. V was pared by 4 bases and J by 5 bases, with 4 bases of the junction left unmatched. The germline gives CDR1 SGHNT, CDR2 YYREEE (reference sequence).

V gene TRBV6-5 combines with J gene TRBJ2-7; 10 nucleotides line up with TRBD2. This CDR3 contains 15 residues. Looked up from germline, CDR1 is MNHEY and CDR2 is SVGAGI. Unmatched junction bases numbered 9, after V lost 6 bases and J lost 4 bases. The CDR3 loop is CASSRSGSGRYEQYF. As DNA, the CDR3 is TGTGCCAGCAGCCGCTCGGGTAGCGGGAGGTACGAGCAGTACTTC.

The J gene is TRBJ1-4, the V gene TRBV11-1; unclear D gene. Between the trimmed V and J ends, which lost 5 bases and 7 bases, there was a span of 8 bases. CDR3 size: 12 residues. Germline V gene sequence: CDR1 SGHAT, CDR2 FQDESV (reference sequence). Written as DNA, the CDR3 is TGTGCCAGCAGCAGTTACGGTGAAAAACTGTTTTTT. The encoded protein is CASSSYGEKLFF.

The J gene is TRBJ2-2, the V gene TRBV7-8; D is perhaps TRBD2 (6 bases). Germline CDR1 SGHVS, CDR2 FQNEAQ. The V end lost 6 bases, the J end lost 4 bases, and 15 bases lay between the germline ends. This CDR3 comprises 15 residues. CDR3 region: CASRRLVSGTGELFF. The DNA for the CDR3 is TGTGCCAGCAGAAGACTAGTTTCGGGCACCGGGGAGCTGTTTTTT.

This clone was seen more than once but under ten times. This chain uses TRBV4-2 with TRBJ2-1; 7 nucleotides match TRBD2. With V trimmed by 0 bases and J by 8 bases, 4 bases remained unmatched. CDR3 length equals 14 residues. Looked up from germline, CDR1 is LGHNA and CDR2 is YNFKEQ. The CDR3 nucleotides read TGTGCCAGCAGCCAAGAACTAGCGTTCGATGAGCAGTTCTTC. Encoded protein: CASSQELAFDEQFF.

The chain combines TRBV5-6 with TRBJ1-6, with TRBD1 identical over 8 bases. The trim removed 4 bases at V and 10 bases at J, leaving 7 bases unmatched. Germline V gives CDR1 SGHDT, CDR2 YYEEEE. This CDR3 region has 14 residues. DNA of the CDR3: TGTGCCAGCAGCGCCATGGACAGGGAATCACCCCTCCACTTT. It yields the protein CASSAMDRESPLHF.

This chain uses TRBV6-5 with TRBJ1-1, with D tentatively TRBD1 (5 bases). Trimming removed 6 bases from V and 1 base from J, with 9 bases in between. CDR1 and CDR2 (germline): MNHEY, SVGAGI. The CDR3 is 13 amino acids. The CDR3 sequence: CASRTGQNTEAFF. CDR3 in DNA: TGTGCCAGCAGGACGGGGCAGAACACTGAAGCTTTCTTT.

The chain is built from TRBV6-5 and TRBJ1-3, with D unclear. This CDR3 region has 15 residues. Germline lookup yields CDR1 MNHEY and CDR2 SVGAGI. V gave up 5 bases and J gave up 2 bases, with 13 bases separating them. CDR3 loop: CASSLFPSAGNTIYF. The CDR3 nucleotides are TGTGCCAGCAGTCTTTTTCCAAGTGCTGGAAACACCATATATTTT.

J is TRBJ2-1 and V is TRBV28; D unresolved. V lost 3 bases and J lost 11, with 11 bases in between. CDR1 is MDHEN and CDR2 is SYDVKM in the germline V gene. The CDR3 runs 12 residues. The CDR3: CASSFPGSKQFF. The CDR3 nucleotides are TGTGCCAGCAGTTTTCCCGGGTCGAAGCAGTTCTTC.

For this clone: The sample contains more than one DNA sequence encoding this CDR3. The chain recombines TRBV5-6 with TRBJ1-2; D is unresolved. From germline, CDR1 is SGHDT and CDR2 YYEEEE. CDR3 length: 14 amino acids. V lost 0 bases and J lost 2, with 8 bases in between. The CDR3 reads CASSLGQANYGYTF. Here the CDR3 DNA reads TGTGCCAGCAGCTTGGGGCAGGCGAACTATGGCTACACCTTC.